This TCR beta chain came from a study of identical twins. TCRdb re-called the 5' RACE reads through MiXCR, storing one row per CDR3 protein. Here the sample spans hundreds of thousands of distinct CDR3 sequences, 21% being singletons. The junction had 9 bases not matched to a gene; V was cut back by 3 bases and J by 5 bases. This CDR3 comprises 14 residues. Germline V gene lookup returns CDR1 DFQATT and CDR2 SNEGSKA (reference sequence). In its sample, this clonotype was seen many times. These data were also reused for a study on T cells expressing NK-cell markers. That work contributes: The use of an anti-gamma-delta TCR antibody, which was added in several experiments, restricted sorting to T cells expressing alpha-beta TCR. Several of the donors carried dominant NKG2C+ clonotypes that took up roughly 1.0-8% of their CD8+ T cells. Also leading the CD3+CD56-NKG2C+ fraction in a few donors were these clonotypes.

The sequence derives from a woman aged 18-29 years in good health. The chain is built from TRBV20-1 and TRBJ2-5, with TRBD2 matching over 7 bases. Source material: PBMCs. This CDR3 is CSASVASGGETQYF. DNA of the CDR3: TGCAGTGCTAGTGTGGCTAGCGGCGGCGAGACCCAGTACTTC.